This TCR beta chain was identified during a study of neurological immune-mediated disorders. TCRdb passed the 5' RACE reads through MiXCR, listing each CDR3 protein once. This sample has over 60,000 distinct CDR3 sequences; 4% to 6% occur once, and the top ten carry roughly 2.8%. Sequences were obtained from PBMCs. This receptor was obtained from a woman aged 25 to 39 with multiple sclerosis.

CDR3 residues: CASSLGYTDTQYF. In nucleotides, the CDR3 is TGTGCCAGCAGTTTAGGGTACACAGATACGCAGTATTTT. V gene TRBV12-3 or TRBV12-4 combines with J gene TRBJ2-3; no clear D gene. The CDR3 contains 13 residues. The V end was cut by 1 base, the J end by 2 bases, with 4 bases between.